Listed below are T cell receptor beta chains from one sample, sequenced in a study of blood T cell repertoires in COVID-19. Sequencing was performed with immunoSEQ multiplex PCR; in TCRdb, only in-frame clones are kept and a portion is missing. The data hold some 190,000 clones, with 85% to 90% observed a single time. Source material: peripheral blood. The receptors were sampled from a man aged 18 to 29 with active or convalescent COVID-19. The CDR3 runs from the conserved cysteine through the conserved F or W. A D gene is named only where the DNA matches it firmly. A clone size is listed for some rows: how often the clone was seen (once, few, many), or a class if it is expanded.

clone size	D gene	V gene	J gene	CDR3 length	CDR3 protein	CDR3 DNA
-	TRBD2	TRBV6-5	TRBJ2-5	15	CASRTKGREFETQYF	TGTGCCAGCAGGACAAAAGGGCGGGAGTTTGAGACCCAGTACTTC
few	TRBD2	TRBV4-3	TRBJ2-3	17	CASSQVPAGGRGDTQYF	TGCGCCAGCAGCCAAGTTCCAGCGGGAGGTCGCGGAGATACGCAGTATTTT
-	-	TRBV11-2	TRBJ2-3	15	CASRIDRRTGGTQYF	TGTGCCAGCAGAATCGACAGACGCACCGGTGGTACGCAGTATTTT
-	TRBD2	TRBV3-1/TRBV3-2	TRBJ2-7	18	CASSQGGPSGSTIYEQYF	TGTGCCAGCAGCCAAGGGGGCCCTAGCGGCTCCACAATTTACGAGCAGTACTTC
once	TRBD1	TRBV20-1	TRBJ2-7	12	CSANEGAGEQYF	TGCAGTGCTAATGAGGGGGCGGGTGAGCAGTACTTC
-	TRBD2	TRBV5-4	TRBJ2-1	17	CASSPGTSGRGDNEQFF	TGTGCCAGCAGCCCAGGGACTAGCGGGAGGGGGGACAATGAGCAGTTCTTC
-	-	TRBV3-1/TRBV3-2	TRBJ1-4	13	CASRRSSQEKLFF	TGTGCCAGCAGGAGATCGAGTCAAGAAAAACTGTTTTTT
-	-	TRBV5-1	TRBJ1-4	14	CASSLAGTEGKLFF	TGCGCCAGCAGCTTGGCGGGAACCGAAGGAAAACTGTTTTTT
-	TRBD2	TRBV3-1/TRBV3-2	TRBJ2-3	16	CASISRASGGTDTQYF	TGTGCCAGCATCTCACGGGCTAGCGGGGGCACAGATACGCAGTATTTT
-	-	TRBV30	TRBJ1-6	15	CAWSGDTGSNSPLHF	TGTGCCTGGAGTGGCGATACAGGGAGTAATTCACCCCTCCACTTT
few	-	TRBV3-1/TRBV3-2	TRBJ1-6	14	CASSIDRLNSPLHF	TGTGCCAGCAGTATCGACAGGCTCAATTCACCCCTCCACTTT
-	TRBD1	TRBV12-3/TRBV12-4	TRBJ2-5	13	CASSQDRGQTQYF	TGTGCCAGCAGCCAGGACAGGGGCCAGACCCAGTACTTC